Below, 30 T cell receptor beta chains from the same sample are listed, as sequenced in a study of blood T cell repertoires in COVID-19. Profiled with immunoSEQ multiplex PCR; TCRdb holds only in-frame clones, not every one. The table records approximately 150,000 clones, around three quarters of them present only once. The sample consisted of peripheral blood. The receptors come from a man aged 45-65 years with acute or convalescent COVID-19.

The rearrangement links TRBV5-1 to TRBJ1-6; 8 positions match TRBD1. CDR1 and CDR2 (germline): SGHRS, YFSETQ. The length of the CDR3 is 15 residues. Trimming cost V 2 bases and J 7 bases; bases outside gene matches: 5. CDR3 nucleotides: TGCGCCAGCAGCTTTGGGCGACAGGGGAATTCACCCCTCCACTTT. Translation: CASSFGRQGNSPLHF.

V is TRBV4-1 and J is TRBJ1-2; TRBD1 matches 7 bases. There are 16 residues in the CDR3. Germline V CDR1 and CDR2: MGHRA, YSYEKL. J lost 6 bases, V lost 2 bases, and 12 bases had no gene match. As DNA, the CDR3 is TGCGCCAGCAGCCAACTCCGACAGGGTAGATCGAATGGCTACACCTTC. It yields the protein CASSQLRQGRSNGYTF.

The chain recombines TRBV18 with TRBJ2-3; D remains unclear. The CDR3 covers 13 residues. Germline V CDR1 and CDR2: KGHSH, LQKENI. The V and J ends lost 2 bases and 2 bases respectively, with 5 bases between them. CDR3 residues: CASSPSLTDTQYF. In nucleotides, the CDR3 is TGTGCCAGCTCACCATCCCTCACAGATACGCAGTATTTT.

This chain links TRBV10-3 with TRBJ2-7; the match to TRBD1 covers 7 bases. This CDR3 is built from 13 residues. Germline CDR1 and CDR2: ENHRY and SYGVKD. Trimming removed 10 bases from V and 1 base from J; junction bases left unmatched: 7. This CDR3 reads CATEADRSYEQYF. DNA of the CDR3: TGTGCCACCGAGGCGGACAGGTCCTACGAGCAGTACTTC.

The chain employs TRBV10-1 and TRBJ2-3; possibly TRBD1 for D (6 bases). V was shortened by 3 bases and J by 4 bases, with 11 bases between the two germline ends. Looked up from germline, CDR1 is WNHNN and CDR2 is SYGVQD (reference sequence). There are 14 residues in the CDR3. This chain's CDR3 is CASSDPGAADTQYF. In DNA form, the CDR3 reads TGCGCCAGCAGTGATCCAGGGGCCGCAGATACGCAGTATTTT.

The gene calls are TRBV7-8 and TRBJ2-1; D might be TRBD2 (7 bases). Trimming took off 5 bases at V and 10 bases at J, with 21 bases between the two ends. The CDR3 runs 15 residues. CDR1 SGHVS and CDR2 FQNEAQ come from the germline V gene. CDR3 sequence reads: CASSPPGGRNSEQFF. The CDR3 bases are TGTGCCAGCAGCCCCCCGGGGGGCCGCAATAGCGAGCAGTTCTTC.

V is TRBV29-1 and J is TRBJ1-2, with TRBD1 identical over 7 bases. Germline V gene sequence: CDR1 SQVTM, CDR2 ANQGSEA. Unmatched junction bases numbered 5, after V lost 0 bases and J lost 4 bases. The length of the CDR3 is 14 residues. The CDR3 nucleotides are TGCAGCGTTGAAGATCAGGACAGGATCTATGGCTACACCTTC. Its protein product is CSVEDQDRIYGYTF. The full variable domain, in which reference TRBV29-1 and TRBJ1-2 provide the parts outside the CDR3, is SAVISQKPSRDICQRGTSLTIQCQVDSQVTMMFWYRQQPGQSLTLIATANQGSEATYESGFVIDKFPISRPNLTFSTLTVSNMSPEDSSIYLCSVEDQDRIYGYTFGSGTRLTVV.

This clone was observed a single time. The chain recombines TRBV7-2 with TRBJ2-3; D remains unclear. The CDR3 spans 11 residues. V lost 5 bases and J lost 7, with 7 bases in between. Germline loops: CDR1 SGHTA, CDR2 FQGNSA. CDR3 loop: CASSTTYTQYF. The DNA for the CDR3 is TGTGCCAGCAGCACGACTTATACGCAGTATTTT.

The chain uses TRBV16 and TRBJ1-2, with TRBD1 identical over 10 bases. Germline loops: CDR1 KGHSY, CDR2 FQNENV. The CDR3 spans 15 residues. The V gene end was trimmed by 3 bases and the J gene end by 3 bases; junction bases not matched to a gene: 4. The CDR3 nucleotides read TGTGCCAGCAGCCATCCCGGGACAGGGGACTATGGCTACACCTTC. The encoded protein is CASSHPGTGDYGYTF.

A single count supports this clone. The genes are TRBV30 and TRBJ1-2; D is undetermined. Germline V gives CDR1 GTSNPN, CDR2 SVGIG (reference sequence). V lost 2 bases and J lost 7, with 14 bases in between. The CDR3 has 13 amino acids. The CDR3 sequence: CAWSPSPRFGYTF. The CDR3 coding sequence is TGTGCCTGGAGTCCTTCCCCGAGGTTTGGCTACACCTTC.

The chain carries TRBV19 and TRBJ2-1; 7 bases match TRBD2. V trimming: 6 bases; J trimming: 0 bases; junction bases outside the gene matches: 5. The CDR3 has 15 amino acids. Per the germline V gene, CDR1 is LNHDA and CDR2 is SQIVND (reference sequence). The CDR3: CASRSSGGSYNEQFF. In nucleotides, the CDR3 is TGTGCCAGTAGGTCTAGCGGTGGCTCCTACAATGAGCAGTTCTTC. Together with reference TRBV19 and TRBJ2-1, the CDR3 gives the full variable domain: DGGITQSPKYLFRKEGQNVTLSCEQNLNHDAMYWYRQDPGQGLRLIYYSQIVNDFQKGDIAEGYSVSREKKESFPLTVTSAQKNPTAFYLCASRSSGGSYNEQFFGPGTRLTVL.

The chain combines TRBV3-1 (or the pseudogene TRBV3-2) with TRBJ1-5; 11 positions match TRBD1. V lost 3 bases, J lost 8 bases, and 6 bases stayed unmatched. CDR1 and CDR2 (germline): LGHDT, YNNKEL (reference sequence). The CDR3 loop spans 15 amino acids. In DNA, the CDR3 is TGTGCCAGCAGCCAGTTTCCGGGACAGGGGGAGCCCCAGCATTTT. Translation gives CASSQFPGQGEPQHF.

The V call is TRBV9, the J call TRBJ2-3, with 8 nucleotides matching TRBD1. In germline, CDR1 is SGDLS, CDR2 YYNGEE. The CDR3 consists of 15 residues. Germline trimming cut 2 bases from V and 2 bases from J; bases unmatched to any gene: 4. As DNA, the CDR3 is TGTGCCAGCAGCGTCGCGGGACAGGACACAGATACGCAGTATTTT. Its translation is CASSVAGQDTDTQYF.

The chain uses TRBV15 and TRBJ1-2; D is unresolved. Trimming took off 0 bases at V and 7 bases at J, with 9 bases between the two ends. In germline, CDR1 is LNHNV, CDR2 YYDKDF (reference sequence). This CDR3 is 13 amino acids long. CDR3 sequence: CATSRDLAAGYTF. CDR3 DNA sequence: TGTGCCACCAGCAGAGATTTGGCCGCTGGCTACACCTTC.

This rearrangement joins TRBV15 to TRBJ1-4; no definite D call. The germline V and J ends were trimmed by 4 bases and 8 bases, with 17 bases remaining between them. Per germline, CDR1 LNHNV and CDR2 YYDKDF (reference sequence). There are 15 residues in the CDR3. DNA for the CDR3: TGTGCCACCAGCACTTCTCGCAGCCCGGGGGAAAAACTGTTTTTT. This translates into CATSTSRSPGEKLFF.

The chain joins TRBV7-9 to TRBJ2-4; 9 bases line up with TRBD2. Germline values: CDR1 SEHNR, CDR2 FQNEAQ (reference sequence). This CDR3 has 17 amino acids. Trimming removed 5 bases from V and 3 bases from J; junction bases left unmatched: 11. CDR3 sequence reads: CASSPTSGGFGKNIQYF. The DNA of the CDR3 is TGTGCCAGCAGCCCTACCAGCGGGGGGTTTGGCAAAAACATTCAGTACTTC.

The chain employs TRBV5-6 and TRBJ1-1; a possible D gene is TRBD1 (5 bases). Germline V gene sequence: CDR1 SGHDT, CDR2 YYEEEE. The V end lost 0 bases, the J end lost 3 bases, and 9 bases lay between the germline ends. The CDR3 spans 14 residues. Written as DNA, the CDR3 is TGTGCCAGCAGCTTGGGGGCCAGGGACACTGAAGCTTTCTTT. It yields the protein CASSLGARDTEAFF.

The V and J genes are TRBV5-1 and TRBJ2-5; TRBD2 matches at 13 bases. Per germline, CDR1 SGHRS and CDR2 YFSETQ. The CDR3 totals 15 residues. V lost 4 bases and J lost 5; bases outside the gene matches: 5. In nucleotides, the CDR3 is TGCGCCAGCAGCCCTACTAGCGGGGGGGATGAGACCCAGTACTTC. Protein product: CASSPTSGGDETQYF.

The chain joins TRBV4-1 to TRBJ2-3; D is unresolved. Per the germline V gene, CDR1 is MGHRA and CDR2 is YSYEKL. Deletions cut 1 base from V and 8 bases from J, with 7 bases between. The CDR3 consists of 12 residues. The CDR3 protein is CASSQASSTQYF. The CDR3 nucleotides are TGCGCCAGCAGCCAAGCGTCTTCTACGCAGTATTTT.

The rearrangement joins TRBV5-1 to TRBJ1-1; tentative D call: TRBD1 (6 bases). Germline V gives CDR1 SGHRS, CDR2 YFSETQ. The CDR3 spans 13 residues. V lost 2 bases and J 7 bases, leaving 12 bases between the germline ends. CDR3 in amino acids: CASSLGGQIEAFF. In DNA, the CDR3 is TGCGCCAGCAGCTTAGGTGGACAGATTGAAGCTTTCTTT.

V usage is TRBV5-1 and J usage is TRBJ1-5, with D possibly TRBD1 on 5 matching bases. The germline CDR1 and CDR2 sequences are SGHRS and YFSETQ. V was clipped by 0 bases and J by 7 bases, with 11 bases between them. This CDR3 contains 14 residues. CDR3 loop: CASSLDGGGQPQHF. CDR3 sequence (DNA): TGCGCCAGCAGCTTGGACGGGGGTGGACAGCCCCAGCATTTT.

The chain has TRBV6-2 or TRBV6-3 and TRBJ1-1; maybe TRBD1 (6 bases). Germline CDR1 and CDR2: MNHEY and SVGEGT. Trimming pared 5 bases from V and 3 bases from J, leaving 16 bases between. The CDR3 runs 15 residues. The CDR3 DNA follows: TGTGCCAGCAGTCCGCGGACAGTAAAGGACACTGAAGCTTTCTTT. Residues: CASSPRTVKDTEAFF.

This chain links TRBV6-1 with TRBJ2-3; TRBD2 is a possible D gene (6 bases). The V end was cut by 2 bases, the J end by 2 bases, with 20 bases between. This CDR3 has 18 amino acids. Germline V CDR1 and CDR2: MNHNS, SASEGT. CDR3 loop: CASSEYPEGPRLTDTQYF. The CDR3 coding sequence is TGTGCCAGCAGTGAATATCCGGAGGGCCCAAGACTCACAGATACGCAGTATTTT.

The rearrangement links TRBV6-4 to TRBJ2-1, with TRBD2 matching 10 bases. Germline V gene lookup returns CDR1 MRHNA and CDR2 SNTAGT. Trimming at V came to 10 bases and at J to 7 bases, leaving 10 bases not matched to a gene. This CDR3 region has 14 residues. The CDR3 region is CATAPSGGRNEQFF. The CDR3 region has the DNA TGTGCCACCGCCCCTAGCGGGGGTCGGAATGAGCAGTTCTTC.

The rearrangement links TRBV24-1 to TRBJ1-2, with 9 bases that match TRBD1. CDR3 length: 13 residues. Trimming at V came to 7 bases and at J to 8 bases, leaving 7 bases not matched to a gene. Germline lookup yields CDR1 KGHDR and CDR2 SFDVKD. CDR3 nucleotides: TGTGCCACCAGGCAAACAGGGGGCCAAGGCTACACCTTC. Residues: CATRQTGGQGYTF.

The V and J genes are TRBV4-2 and TRBJ1-2; 9 nucleotides line up with TRBD1. The J segment lost 2 bases and the V segment lost 7 bases, leaving 5 bases of the junction unmatched. Germline loops: CDR1 LGHNA, CDR2 YNFKEQ. The CDR3 runs 14 residues. This CDR3 reads CASKLDRGNYGYTF. CDR3 DNA: TGTGCCAGCAAGCTGGACAGGGGAAACTATGGCTACACCTTC.

The chain links TRBV5-1 to TRBJ2-3; 8 nucleotides line up with TRBD1. There are 15 residues in the CDR3. Germline V gene sequence: CDR1 SGHRS, CDR2 YFSETQ. The ends lost 4 bases at V and 4 bases at J; junction bases unmatched: 8. In nucleotides, the CDR3 is TGCGCCAGCAGCCTAGGACAGGGTCGAGCAGATACGCAGTATTTT. It translates to CASSLGQGRADTQYF.

The V gene is TRBV3-1 (or the pseudogene TRBV3-2), the J gene TRBJ1-6; 10 bases agree with TRBD1. The V segment lost 0 bases and the J segment 14 bases; nucleotides outside the gene matches: 13. The CDR3 runs to 17 residues. Germline CDR1 LGHDT, CDR2 YNNKEL (reference sequence). As DNA, the CDR3 is TGTGCCAGCAGCCAAGATCGACTGCGGGACAGGGGAGGTACCCTCCACTTT. It specifies CASSQDRLRDRGGTLHF.

The V gene is TRBV4-1, the J gene TRBJ1-2; 8 positions agree with TRBD1. CDR1 is MGHRA, CDR2 YSYEKL, per germline. The CDR3 extends over 15 amino acids. V dropped 4 bases and J dropped 4; count of bases not matched to a gene: 8. This CDR3 reads CASSPFQGASYGYTF. The DNA of the CDR3 is TGCGCCAGCAGCCCGTTCCAGGGGGCGAGCTATGGCTACACCTTC.

The chain joins TRBV18 to TRBJ2-6, with 7 nucleotides matching TRBD2. Germline CDR1 reads KGHSH; CDR2 reads LQKENI. The CDR3 spans 17 residues. The trim removed 1 base at V and 2 bases at J, leaving 5 bases unmatched. This chain's CDR3 is CASSPQRGSTGANVLTF. The DNA of the CDR3 is TGTGCCAGCTCACCACAGCGGGGTTCCACTGGGGCCAACGTCCTGACTTTC.